Shown below are 6 T cell receptor beta chains from a single sample sequenced in a study of tumor-infiltrating lymphocytes in primary liver carcinoma. The source material, about 18-33 mg of unsorted bulk tissue, was used to co-extract RNA and DNA. A constant-region primer served to make TCR beta cDNA from about 0.45 ug total RNA. ARM-PCR, slightly modified, supplied the TCR beta libraries through three nested multiplex PCR rounds. The first two PCR rounds used TRBV1-TRBV30 primers with a Cbeta primer, roughly 10 cycles each. MiXCR was run by TCRdb on the multiplex PCR reads, yielding one entry per CDR3 protein. The profile covers roughly 190,000 distinct CDR3 sequences, with over 80% appearing a single time and around 18% taken by the ten largest. Sequences were obtained from tumor tissue from primary liver carcinoma. These receptors originate from a man between 35 and 55 years old with primary liver carcinoma and hepatitis B virus infection.

Comments on this clonotype: Without the conserved terminal phenylalanine or tryptophan, this CDR3 likely stems from a read error. It is unclear where the CDR3 begins or ends on the DNA, so no DNA is shown, and the CDR3 is as TCRdb lists it. V usage is TRBV6-1 and J usage is TRBJ2-3; whether TRBD2, the table's D call, matches the DNA was not checked. From its first to its last residue, the CDR3 has 14 amino acids. CDR1 MNHNS and CDR2 SASEGT come from the germline V gene. The CDR3 protein is CASSEGGSSDTQFI.

This clonotype was counted ten times or more. The chain employs TRBV6-5 and TRBJ2-1, with D possibly TRBD2 on 6 matching bases. Germline assignment: CDR1 MNHEY and CDR2 SVGAGI. The CDR3 loop spans 14 amino acids. The V end was cut by 6 bases, the J end by 2 bases, with 11 bases between. This CDR3 reads CASREAGPYNEQFF. CDR3 DNA: TGTGCCAGCAGAGAGGCGGGACCCTACAATGAGCAGTTCTTC.

J is TRBJ2-7 and V is TRBV29-1, with no clear D. CDR3 length: 11 amino acids. The V end was cut by 7 bases, the J end by 5 bases, with 12 bases between. Germline CDR1 SQVTM, CDR2 ANQGSEA. As DNA, the CDR3 is TGCAGCGATGAGAATAGGGACGAGCAGTACTTC. Its translation: CSDENRDEQYF.

The rearrangement joins TRBV4-1 to TRBJ1-6; a possible D gene is TRBD1 (5 bases). CDR1 is MGHRA and CDR2 is YSYEKL in the germline V gene. Trimming shortened V by 3 bases and J by 10 bases, and 22 bases separated the two germline ends. This CDR3 has 17 residues. In nucleotides, the CDR3 is TGCGCCAGCAGCCAGGACAAGGGGCGGTCTATGAACTCACCCCTCCACTTT. It specifies CASSQDKGRSMNSPLHF.

The rearrangement joins TRBV10-3 to TRBJ2-3, with D tentatively TRBD2 (5 bases). V lost 2 bases to trimming and J lost 3 bases, with 18 bases between them. The CDR3 runs 17 residues. The germline V gene encodes CDR1 ENHRY and CDR2 SYGVKD. In DNA form, the CDR3 reads TGTGCCATCAGTGAGGGGGTGGTACGAGGGAGTACAGATACGCAGTATTTT. This gives the protein CAISEGVVRGSTDTQYF.

With regard to this clonotype: Just one base apart from a much larger clone, this may be a read error. The chain recombines TRBV28 with TRBJ1-1, with D unclear. V was clipped by 1 base and J by 4 bases, with 13 bases between them. The CDR3 runs to 15 residues. Per the germline V gene, CDR1 is MDHEN and CDR2 is SYDVKM. This chain's CDR3 is CASSLLSLSGTEAFF. The CDR3, as DNA: TGTGCCAGCAGTTTATTATCTCTCTCCGGCACTGAAGCTTTCTTT.